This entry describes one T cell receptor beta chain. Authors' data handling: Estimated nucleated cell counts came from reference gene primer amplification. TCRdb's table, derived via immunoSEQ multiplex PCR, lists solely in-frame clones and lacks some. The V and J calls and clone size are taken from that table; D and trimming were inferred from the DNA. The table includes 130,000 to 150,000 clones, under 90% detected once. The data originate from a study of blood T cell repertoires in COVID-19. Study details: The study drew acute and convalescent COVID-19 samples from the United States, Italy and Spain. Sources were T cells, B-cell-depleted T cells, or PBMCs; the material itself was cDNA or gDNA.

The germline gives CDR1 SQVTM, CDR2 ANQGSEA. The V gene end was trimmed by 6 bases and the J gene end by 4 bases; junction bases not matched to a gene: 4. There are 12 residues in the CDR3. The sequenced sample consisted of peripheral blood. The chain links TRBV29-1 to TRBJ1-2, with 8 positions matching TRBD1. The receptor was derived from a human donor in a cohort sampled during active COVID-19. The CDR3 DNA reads TGCAGCGTGGACAGGGAAGGCTATGGCTACACCTTC. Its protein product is CSVDREGYGYTF. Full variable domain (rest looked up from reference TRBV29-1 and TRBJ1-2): SAVISQKPSRDICQRGTSLTIQCQVDSQVTMMFWYRQQPGQSLTLIATANQGSEATYESGFVIDKFPISRPNLTFSTLTVSNMSPEDSSIYLCSVDREGYGYTFGSGTRLTVV.